The sequence of this TCR beta chain was determined in a study of T cells after yellow fever vaccination. TCRdb independently ran MiXCR on the 5' RACE reads; one entry per CDR3 protein. Among around 550,000 distinct CDR3 sequences listed, roughly 21% were seen once. This CDR3 region has 15 residues. The junction had 9 bases not matched to a gene; V was cut back by 4 bases and J by 4 bases. From germline, CDR1 is SGHVS and CDR2 FQNEAQ. This specimen was PBMCs, taken 15 days after the yellow fever booster vaccination. The sequence came from a man aged 30-40 years who received the YFV17D yellow fever vaccine. This chain links TRBV7-8 with TRBJ2-5; 7 nucleotides match TRBD1. For the CDR3, the DNA is TGTGCCAGCAGCTCCCCAGGGGGTTGGGGAGAGACCCAGTACTTC. Protein: CASSSPGGWGETQYF. Variable domain in full (rest from reference TRBV7-8 and TRBJ2-5): GAGVSQSPRYKVAKRGQDVALRCDPISGHVSLFWYQQALGQGPEFLTYFQNEAQLDKSGLPSDRFFAERPEGSVSTLKIQRTQQEDSAVYLCASSSPGGWGETQYFGPGTRLLVL.